This T cell receptor beta chain was observed in a study of T cells in Graves' hyperthyroidism and ophthalmopathy (dated by TCRdb to the late 2010s). Looking at the study overall: Peripheral blood was collected at initial diagnosis, before any treatment. To identify TCR V-J signatures that set the groups apart, the researchers used a discovery cohort of about a hundred patients, made up of approximately 43 with Graves' ophthalmopathy and some 60 with stable Graves' hyperthyroidism. Whether ophthalmopathy could be predicted prospectively was tested in an independent validation cohort made up of approximately 19 hyperthyroidism patients plus 17 patients who later progressed to ophthalmopathy. The roughly 91 discovery patients were randomly divided into training and test sets at a 7:3 ratio. In addition, the study compared T-cell repertoires in thyroid tissue and in blood from about 6 Graves' hyperthyroidism patients. Following sampling, methimazole starting at 30 mg daily was given to hyperthyroidism patients, and high-dose intravenous methylprednisolone was given to ophthalmopathy patients. The paper describes TCR Vbeta CDR3 sequencing of 120 to 150 peripheral blood samples, made up of some 40 ophthalmopathy patients, around 78 hyperthyroidism patients and about 17 progressor patients. Results and caveats for the whole study, not just this receptor: A model built on a 13 V-J signature distinguished ophthalmopathy from stable hyperthyroidism, reaching roughly 88% sensitivity and around 81% specificity in cross-validation and 80%/75% in testing. In validation, the model predicted progression to ophthalmopathy a median of roughly 6.1 months before onset, with roughly 71% sensitivity and just under 75% specificity. Most expanded thyroid clonotypes (frequency above 0.001) were also detected in blood, a finding suggesting that blood repertoires may reflect thyroid immune responses. Sample size was not statistically predetermined, and blinding of investigators to group allocation was not performed.

Graves' hyperthyroidism was defined as stable when no progression to ophthalmopathy occurred over 18 months of follow-up. Hyperthyroidism patients were newly diagnosed, had a disease duration of under 2 months, and were aged 18 to 65 years. Patients with uncontrolled infections, other autoimmune diseases, pregnancy or lactation were excluded. Diagnoses were established on the basis of clinical symptoms, serum thyroxine and TRAb, thyroid ultrasound, and orbital computed tomography. Ficoll-Paque density gradient centrifugation was used to isolate PBMCs from around 10 ml of fresh peripheral blood. Trizol reagent was used to extract total RNA, and RNA quality was then checked on an Agilent 2100 Bioanalyzer. TCR beta CDR3 regions were amplified from RNA transcripts. The TCR CDR3 was subjected to a first round of RT-PCR using the HTBI primer set and the Qiagen OneStep RT-PCR kit. Libraries were constructed in a second round of multiplex PCR, after which size selection and purification were performed. The libraries were sequenced on an Illumina HiSeq2000 using paired-end 100 bp reads. Concerning the study's data processing: SOAPnuke was used to process the raw data, throwing out any read that contained adapters or uncalled bases, had a mean Phred below 15, or lacked an exact constant-primer or identifier match. High-quality paired reads were merged using COPE v1.2.5, and each unique nucleotide sequence was defined as a clonotype. Clonotypes were aligned to IMGT TRBV, TRBD and TRBJ reference segments using MiTCR v1.1. Analysis was restricted to V-J combinations with a frequency above 0.0001, which covered roughly 99% of repertoires. The TCS score was defined as the ratio of F50 (clonal expansion) to E x V (chaos), calculated using BLOSUM62-based TCRdist between CDR3 peptides within each V-J. Welch's t-statistics and random forest reduced some 510 V-J features to about 13, which were used in a naive Bayes classifier (R e1071). Using fastp trimming at Q25 and MiXCR clonotype assembly, TCRdb reanalyzed the public sequencing data and kept in-frame beta chains. Rows are unified per CDR3 protein, each entry keeping the most common DNA and genes. The V and J calls shown here were made by TCRdb, not taken from the authors' results. This sample is represented by fewer than 650,000 distinct CDR3 sequences; 14% of them were singletons. 11% to 15% of the sample lies in the top ten.

This clonotype was recorded at least ten times. Its cognate antigen has yet to be identified. Per-base qualities were not stored, and no clone one base away is much larger. From the cysteine through the phenylalanine, the CDR3 covers 14 amino acids. Just CDR3 DNA is preserved here, 42 bases in frame from base 1. V loses 1 base, J loses 6 bases, and the germline ends lie 12 bases apart. CDR1 LNHNV and CDR2 YYDKDF were looked up in the germline V gene (reference sequence). Sequencing used blood. The TCR sequence derives from a woman between 40 and 50 years old with Graves' hyperthyroidism. The sequence is built from TRBV15 and TRBJ1-1; the D gene cannot be resolved reliably. For the CDR3, the sequence is CATSRGGVRAEAFF. The sequence in DNA is TGTGCCACCAGCAGAGGCGGGGTTCGGGCTGAAGCTTTCTTT.